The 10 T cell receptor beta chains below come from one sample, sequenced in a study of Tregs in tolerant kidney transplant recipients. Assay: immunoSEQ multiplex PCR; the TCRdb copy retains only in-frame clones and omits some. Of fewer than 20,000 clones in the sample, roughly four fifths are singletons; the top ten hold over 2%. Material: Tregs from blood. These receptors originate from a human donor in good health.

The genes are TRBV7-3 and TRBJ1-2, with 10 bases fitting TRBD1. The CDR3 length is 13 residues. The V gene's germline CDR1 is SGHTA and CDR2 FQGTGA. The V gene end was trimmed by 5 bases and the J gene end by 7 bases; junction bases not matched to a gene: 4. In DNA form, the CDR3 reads TGTGCCAGCAGCGTGACAGGGGGCGGTGGCTACACCTTC. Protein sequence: CASSVTGGGGYTF.

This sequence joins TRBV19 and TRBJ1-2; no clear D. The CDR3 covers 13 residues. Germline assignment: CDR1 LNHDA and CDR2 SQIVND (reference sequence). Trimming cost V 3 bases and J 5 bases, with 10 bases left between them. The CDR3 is CASSIAEIYGYTF. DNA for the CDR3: TGTGCCAGTAGTATCGCGGAGATTTATGGCTACACCTTC. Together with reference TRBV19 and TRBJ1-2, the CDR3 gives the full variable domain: DGGITQSPKYLFRKEGQNVTLSCEQNLNHDAMYWYRQDPGQGLRLIYYSQIVNDFQKGDIAEGYSVSREKKESFPLTVTSAQKNPTAFYLCASSIAEIYGYTFGSGTRLTVV.

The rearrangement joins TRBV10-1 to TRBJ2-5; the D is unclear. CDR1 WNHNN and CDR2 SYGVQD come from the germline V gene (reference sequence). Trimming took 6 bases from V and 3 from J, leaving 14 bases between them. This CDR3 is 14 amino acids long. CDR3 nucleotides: TGCGCCAGCAGGGAAGGACCGAGGAAAGAGACCCAGTACTTC. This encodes CASREGPRKETQYF.

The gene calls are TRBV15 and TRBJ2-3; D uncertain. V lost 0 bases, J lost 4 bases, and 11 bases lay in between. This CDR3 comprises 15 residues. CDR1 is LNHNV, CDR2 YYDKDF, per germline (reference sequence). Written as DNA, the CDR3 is TGTGCCACCAGCAGAGATGGATTTTCGGCAGATACGCAGTATTTT. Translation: CATSRDGFSADTQYF.

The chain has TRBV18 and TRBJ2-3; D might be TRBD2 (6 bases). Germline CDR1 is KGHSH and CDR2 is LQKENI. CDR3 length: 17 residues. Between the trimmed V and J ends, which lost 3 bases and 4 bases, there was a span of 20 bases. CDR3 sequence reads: CASSPSWGGGAPDTQYF. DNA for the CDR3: TGTGCCAGCTCACCGAGTTGGGGTGGCGGGGCGCCAGATACGCAGTATTTT.

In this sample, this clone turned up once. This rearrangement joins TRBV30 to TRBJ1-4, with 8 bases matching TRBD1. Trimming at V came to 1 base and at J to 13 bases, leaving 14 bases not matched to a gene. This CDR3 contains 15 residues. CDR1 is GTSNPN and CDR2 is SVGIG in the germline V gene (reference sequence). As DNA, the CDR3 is TGTGCCTGGAGTGAGTCAGGACAGGGTGGTGAGGTACTGTTTTTT. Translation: CAWSESGQGGEVLFF.

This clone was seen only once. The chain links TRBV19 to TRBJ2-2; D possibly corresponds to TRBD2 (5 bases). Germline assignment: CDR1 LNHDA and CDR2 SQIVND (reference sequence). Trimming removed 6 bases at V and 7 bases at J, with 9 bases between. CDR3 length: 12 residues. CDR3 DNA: TGTGCCAGTAGGCGGGCGGACGGGGAGCTGTTTTTT. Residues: CASRRADGELFF.

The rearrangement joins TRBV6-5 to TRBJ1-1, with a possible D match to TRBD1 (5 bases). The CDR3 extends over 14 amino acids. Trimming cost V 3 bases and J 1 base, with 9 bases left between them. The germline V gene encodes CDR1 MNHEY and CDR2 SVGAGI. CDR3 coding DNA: TGTGCCAGCAGTTATTATGGGGCGAACACTGAAGCTTTCTTT. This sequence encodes CASSYYGANTEAFF.

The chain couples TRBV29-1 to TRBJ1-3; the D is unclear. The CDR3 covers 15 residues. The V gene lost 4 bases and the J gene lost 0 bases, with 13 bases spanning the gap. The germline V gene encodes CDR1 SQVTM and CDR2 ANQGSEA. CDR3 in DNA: TGCAGCGTTGTTTTTAGAGCCACCTCTGGAAACACCATATATTTT. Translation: CSVVFRATSGNTIYF.

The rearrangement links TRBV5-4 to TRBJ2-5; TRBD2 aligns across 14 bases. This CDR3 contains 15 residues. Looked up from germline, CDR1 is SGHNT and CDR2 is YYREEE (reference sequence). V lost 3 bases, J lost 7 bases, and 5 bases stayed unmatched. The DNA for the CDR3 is TGTGCCAGCAGCTCCGGACTAGCGGGGGGCGGGACCCAGTACTTC. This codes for CASSSGLAGGGTQYF.